Shown below are 28 T cell receptor beta chains from a single sample sequenced in a study of blood T cell repertoires in COVID-19. TCRdb keeps only in-frame clones here, not all; method: immunoSEQ multiplex PCR. The table includes 50,000 to 70,000 clones, around 84% detected once. Sequences were obtained from peripheral blood. The receptors here all came from an older woman with acute or convalescent COVID-19.

This clone was seen a single time. The rearrangement joins TRBV5-4 to TRBJ1-1; D gene unclear. CDR1 is SGHNT and CDR2 is YYREEE in the germline V gene (reference sequence). The V gene lost 3 bases and the J gene lost 4 bases, with 10 bases spanning the gap. This CDR3 region has 13 residues. CDR3 bases: TGTGCCAGCAGCTGGGAACGGGGCACTGAAGCTTTCTTT. Its translation: CASSWERGTEAFF.

The rearrangement links TRBV18 to TRBJ1-6, with TRBD1 as a possible D gene (6 bases). Trimming left V 3 bases short and J 7 bases short, with 10 bases between. This CDR3 is built from 14 residues. Germline CDR1 and CDR2: KGHSH and LQKENI. CDR3 protein: CASSPDSGNSPLHF. The CDR3 DNA reads as TGTGCCAGCTCACCGGACAGTGGGAATTCACCCCTCCACTTT.

V gene TRBV3-1 (or the pseudogene TRBV3-2) combines with J gene TRBJ2-7, with D possibly being TRBD1 (5 bases). Germline lookup yields CDR1 LGHDT and CDR2 YNNKEL (reference sequence). The V end was cut by 4 bases, the J end by 2 bases, with 9 bases between. CDR3 size: 13 residues. CDR3 nucleotides: TGTGCCAGCAGCCTATCAGGGACCTACGAGCAGTACTTC. It specifies CASSLSGTYEQYF.

The chain employs TRBV29-1 and TRBJ1-1, with D maybe TRBD1 (5 bases). The V gene's germline CDR1 is SQVTM and CDR2 ANQGSEA. Trimming took 4 bases from V and 0 from J, leaving 12 bases between them. The CDR3 has 14 residues. DNA of the CDR3: TGCAGCGTTGCAGGGACTAAAATGAACACTGAAGCTTTCTTT. It encodes CSVAGTKMNTEAFF.

This clone showed up just once. V is TRBV19 and J is TRBJ2-7; weak D call: TRBD2 (5 bases). V was shortened by 6 bases and J by 2 bases, with 11 bases between the two germline ends. Germline assignment: CDR1 LNHDA and CDR2 SQIVND (reference sequence). CDR3 length: 13 amino acids. The CDR3 DNA reads TGTGCCAGTAGCTTACCCGGGGCCTACGAGCAGTACTTC. Its translation: CASSLPGAYEQYF.

This clone was recorded once. At one boundary the junction diverges from the germline segment, which might be a read error. The chain uses TRBV11-2 and TRBJ1-1; 8 nucleotides agree with TRBD1. Germline V gene lookup returns CDR1 SGHAT and CDR2 FQNNGV. The CDR3 extends over 15 amino acids. In DNA form, the CDR3 reads TGTGTCAGCAGCTTGGGGGCAGGGGGCGCGAGTGAAGCTTTCTTT. Residues: CVSSLGAGGASEAFF.

As concerns this clone: One end of the junction does not line up with germline, which may come from a read error. The CDR3 protein is CASSQWQANYGYTF. CDR3 in DNA: TGTGCCAGCAGCCAGTGGCAGGCTAATTATGGCTACACCTTC. This chain links TRBV5-5 with TRBJ1-2; unclear D gene. Germline V gene lookup returns CDR1 SGHKS and CDR2 YYEKEE (reference sequence). The CDR3 runs 14 residues.

In this sample, this clone turned up once. This chain connects TRBV24-1 to TRBJ1-2; 9 nucleotides line up with TRBD1. Germline CDR1 and CDR2: KGHDR and SFDVKD. J gave up 2 bases and V 3 bases, and 6 bases lay outside the gene matches. The CDR3 runs to 16 residues. The CDR3 nucleotides are TGTGCCACCAGTGATACCCGGGACAGGGCGAACTATGGCTACACCTTC. Residues: CATSDTRDRANYGYTF.

The chain employs TRBV4-2 and TRBJ2-3; 9 bases fit TRBD2. With V trimmed by 0 bases and J by 0 bases, 13 bases remained unmatched. Germline CDR1 reads LGHNA; CDR2 reads YNFKEQ. The CDR3 has 20 amino acids. The CDR3 loop reads CASSQETSGPRVISTDTQYF. CDR3 DNA sequence: TGTGCCAGCAGCCAAGAGACTAGCGGCCCCAGGGTTATTAGCACAGATACGCAGTATTTT.

This chain links TRBV6-6 with TRBJ2-2; 14 bases match TRBD2. The CDR3 has 19 residues. Germline lookup yields CDR1 MNHNY and CDR2 SVGAGI (reference sequence). Trimming removed 5 bases from V and 0 bases from J; junction bases left unmatched: 8. CDR3 region: CASSPRTSGGLSNTGELFF. The DNA for the CDR3 is TGTGCCAGCAGTCCTCGGACTAGCGGGGGGCTCTCGAACACCGGGGAGCTGTTTTTT.

This CDR3 reads CASNDRELQPQHF. DNA for the CDR3: TGTGCCAGTAATGACAGGGAACTCCAGCCCCAGCATTTT. The gene calls are TRBV19 and TRBJ1-5; 7 bases are a match to TRBD1. This CDR3 is built from 13 residues. Trimming at V came to 7 bases and at J to 7 bases, leaving 7 bases not matched to a gene. The germline gives CDR1 LNHDA, CDR2 SQIVND (reference sequence).

This sequence joins TRBV11-3 and TRBJ2-5; D perhaps matches TRBD1 (5 bases). CDR1 and CDR2 from the germline V gene are SGHNT and YENEEA. There are 13 residues in the CDR3. V lost 6 bases and J lost 6, with 14 bases in between. The CDR3 region has the DNA TGTGCCAGCAGTCCCCAGGGTGGGAAGACCCAGTACTTC. It translates to CASSPQGGKTQYF.

The V and J genes are TRBV6-1 and TRBJ1-3; 7 nucleotides match TRBD1. Trimming took 4 bases from V and 1 from J; bases not matched to a gene: 13. Germline V gene data show CDR1 as MNHNS and CDR2 as SASEGT. The CDR3 runs to 18 residues. The CDR3 region has the DNA TGTGCCAGCAGTGTGTCCCCGAGAGGGGGCGCTTCTGGAAACACCATATATTTT. It is translated as CASSVSPRGGASGNTIYF.

The chain employs TRBV9 and TRBJ1-3, with D perhaps matching TRBD1 (6 bases). The ends were cut back, 3 bases at V and 5 bases at J, with 12 bases in the middle. Per germline, CDR1 SGDLS and CDR2 YYNGEE. The CDR3 is made up of 14 amino acids. For the CDR3, the DNA is TGTGCCAGCAGCGCCGGGACACTAAGAAACACCATATATTTT. Translating it yields CASSAGTLRNTIYF. The full variable domain, completed using reference TRBV9 and TRBJ1-3, is DSGVTQTPKHLITATGQRVTLRCSPRSGDLSVYWYQQSLDQGLQFLIQYYNGEERAKGNILERFSAQQFPDLHSELNLSSLELGDSALYFCASSAGTLRNTIYFGEGSWLTVV.

The chain recombines TRBV7-9 with TRBJ2-4; tentatively, D is TRBD1 (6 bases). The germline V and J ends were trimmed by 4 bases and 8 bases, with 15 bases remaining between them. Per the germline V gene, CDR1 is SEHNR and CDR2 is FQNEAQ (reference sequence). This CDR3 has 14 residues. The CDR3 nucleotides are TGTGCCAGCAGCTCAAACAGGGATTGGGACATTCAGTACTTC. Translating it yields CASSSNRDWDIQYF.

This sequence joins TRBV3-1 (or the pseudogene TRBV3-2) and TRBJ2-3, with 12 nucleotides matching TRBD2. The J segment lost 0 bases and the V segment lost 1 base, leaving 5 bases of the junction unmatched. The CDR3 runs to 18 residues. In germline, CDR1 is LGHDT, CDR2 YNNKEL (reference sequence). The CDR3 spells CASSQASGGAASTDTQYF. The CDR3 DNA reads as TGTGCCAGCAGCCAAGCTAGCGGGGGGGCCGCGAGCACAGATACGCAGTATTTT.

This sequence joins TRBV7-9 and TRBJ2-7; D call uncertain. V was cut by 4 bases and J by 8 bases, with 12 bases left in between. Germline V gives CDR1 SEHNR, CDR2 FQNEAQ (reference sequence). This CDR3 is 12 amino acids long. This CDR3 is CASSSQTAQQYF. CDR3 bases: TGTGCCAGCAGCTCACAGACGGCCCAGCAGTACTTC. Full variable domain (remainder filled in from reference TRBV7-9 and TRBJ2-7): DTGVSQNPRHKITKRGQNVTFRCDPISEHNRLYWYRQTLGQGPEFLTYFQNEAQLEKSRLLSDRFSAERPKGSFSTLEIQRTEQGDSAMYLCASSSQTAQQYFGPGTRLTVT.

The CDR3 spells CASSPQDRDSEAFF. CDR3 coding DNA: TGTGCCAGCAGCCCTCAGGACAGGGACTCTGAAGCTTTCTTT. The chain links TRBV28 to TRBJ1-1; 8 nucleotides match TRBD1. Germline CDR1 is MDHEN and CDR2 is SYDVKM. V lost 6 bases to trimming and J lost 6 bases; unmatched junction nucleotides: 9. The CDR3 has 14 amino acids.

This clone was observed many times. The V and J genes are TRBV12-3 or TRBV12-4 and TRBJ2-2, with a weak D call TRBD1 (5 bases). The CDR3 is made up of 12 amino acids. The V gene lost 6 bases and the J gene lost 6 bases, with 8 bases spanning the gap. The CDR3 loop is CASSQGSGELFF. In DNA, the CDR3 is TGTGCCAGCAGCCAGGGTTCCGGGGAGCTGTTTTTT.

Of note for this clone: Other DNA sequences from this sample encode an identical CDR3 as well. The rearrangement uses TRBV5-5 and TRBJ2-1; D ambiguous. Germline V lookup: CDR1 SGHKS, CDR2 YYEKEE (reference sequence). This CDR3 has 15 amino acids. V lost 0 bases, J lost 0 bases, and 7 bases lay in between. In DNA form, the CDR3 reads TGTGCCAGCAGCTTGGGTTGGAGCTCCTACAATGAGCAGTTCTTC. This sequence encodes CASSLGWSSYNEQFF.

The V and J genes are TRBV6-6 and TRBJ1-2; D gene ambiguous. The CDR3 has 13 amino acids. The V gene's germline CDR1 is MNHNY and CDR2 SVGAGI (reference sequence). The V end lost 6 bases, the J end lost 4 bases, and 12 bases lay between the germline ends. The CDR3 DNA follows: TGTGCCAGCAGCCCCCGGTCCTCCTATGGCTACACCTTC. This translates into CASSPRSSYGYTF.

The V and J genes are TRBV7-6 and TRBJ1-1; maybe TRBD1 (6 bases). There are 14 residues in the CDR3. Germline CDR1 and CDR2: SGHVS and FNYEAQ. The V gene lost 5 bases and the J gene lost 3 bases, with 13 bases spanning the gap. CDR3 in amino acids: CASSLSGGDTEAFF. The DNA of the CDR3 is TGTGCCAGCAGCCTCAGTGGGGGCGACACTGAAGCTTTCTTT.

The chain carries TRBV19 and TRBJ1-2; TRBD1 matches 8 bases. V dropped 2 bases and J dropped 4; count of bases not matched to a gene: 6. Germline-derived CDR1 and CDR2 are LNHDA and SQIVND (reference sequence). The CDR3 sequence is 15 residues long. CDR3 DNA sequence: TGTGCCAGTAGTATAACCGGACAGGGAACCTATGGCTACACCTTC. As protein: CASSITGQGTYGYTF.

The rearrangement joins TRBV29-1 to TRBJ2-3, with TRBD2 matching over 9 bases. In germline, CDR1 is SQVTM, CDR2 ANQGSEA. CDR3 length equals 15 residues. With 8 bases clipped from V and 2 bases from J, the junction kept 11 bases outside the gene matches. CDR3 protein: CSHGRGGLDTDTQYF. CDR3 DNA: TGCAGCCACGGGCGGGGGGGCCTGGACACAGATACGCAGTATTTT.

In this sample, this clone turned up once. The chain is built from TRBV5-1 and TRBJ2-3, with TRBD2 as a possible D gene (6 bases). Trimming cost V 4 bases and J 3 bases, with 9 bases left between them. Germline values: CDR1 SGHRS, CDR2 YFSETQ. The CDR3 is made up of 13 amino acids. The DNA of the CDR3 is TGCGCCAGCAGCCCGACTAGAACAGATACGCAGTATTTT. Translated: CASSPTRTDTQYF.

The V gene is TRBV2, the J gene TRBJ2-6; 10 bases agree with TRBD1. The V gene's germline CDR1 is SNHLY and CDR2 FYNNEI. J lost 1 base, V lost 9 bases, and 9 bases had no gene match. The CDR3 extends over 17 amino acids. The DNA for the CDR3 is TGTGCCAGGGAGACAGGGGGCCTAGGATCTGGGGCCAACGTCCTGACTTTC. The encoded protein is CARETGGLGSGANVLTF.

The chain carries TRBV5-1 and TRBJ1-2; possibly TRBD1 for D (5 bases). The germline V gene encodes CDR1 SGHRS and CDR2 YFSETQ. The CDR3 has 14 residues. Trimming left V 0 bases short and J 7 bases short, with 13 bases between. The CDR3 reads CASSLEGVETGYTF. The CDR3 nucleotides are TGCGCCAGCAGCTTGGAAGGGGTTGAAACTGGCTACACCTTC.

This chain links TRBV6-4 with TRBJ2-1, with D perhaps matching TRBD1 (6 bases). This CDR3 is 15 amino acids long. V lost 4 bases to trimming and J lost 5 bases, with 15 bases between them. The germline V gene has CDR1 MRHNA and CDR2 SNTAGT. CDR3 region: CASSVSQGSHNEQFF. The DNA for the CDR3 is TGTGCCAGCAGTGTCTCACAGGGTAGCCACAATGAGCAGTTCTTC.